These 6 T cell receptor beta chains were sequenced from one sample in a study of response to subunit inactivated influenza vaccine. TCRdb independently ran MiXCR on the RT-PCR reads; one entry per CDR3 protein. In the table there are about 650,000 distinct CDR3 sequences, approximately 14% of which are singletons. The specimen was PBMCs from blood, collected 11 to 12 days after vaccination. The receptors shown here come from a man between 50 and 59 years old who received an inactivated influenza vaccine.

The chain couples TRBV7-9 to TRBJ2-5; 8 nucleotides match TRBD1. V lost 0 bases to trimming and J lost 4 bases; unmatched junction nucleotides: 7. Germline CDR1 is SEHNR and CDR2 is FQNEAQ (reference sequence). This CDR3 region has 16 residues. The CDR3 nucleotides are TGTGCCAGCAGCTTAGCGAGAGGGACAGGCAGAGAGACCCAGTACTTC. Its protein is CASSLARGTGRETQYF.

The V call is TRBV5-1, the J call TRBJ2-7; 9 bases are a match to TRBD2. The CDR3 is made up of 14 amino acids. CDR1 is SGHRS, CDR2 YFSETQ, per germline. With 2 bases clipped from V and 5 bases from J, the junction kept 5 bases outside the gene matches. The CDR3 spells CASSFSSGSDEQYF. CDR3 nucleotide sequence: TGCGCCAGCAGCTTTAGTAGCGGGAGTGACGAGCAGTACTTC.

This clonotype occurred a few times. The rearrangement links TRBV27 to TRBJ2-1; D is unresolved. The germline gives CDR1 MNHEY, CDR2 SMNVEV (reference sequence). This CDR3 region has 13 residues. V was pared by 1 base and J by 8 bases, with 9 bases between. The DNA for the CDR3 is TGTGCCAGCAGTTTATGGACCGGGCATGAGCAGTTCTTC. Translating it yields CASSLWTGHEQFF.

The rearrangement uses TRBV6-2 or TRBV6-3 and TRBJ2-7, with unresolved D. The germline V gene encodes CDR1 MNHEY and CDR2 SVGEGT. Trimming removed 4 bases from V and 3 bases from J, with 10 bases in between. This CDR3 is built from 13 residues. This chain's CDR3 is CASSWGPVYEQYF. DNA for the CDR3: TGTGCCAGCAGTTGGGGTCCCGTCTACGAGCAGTACTTC.

Comments on this clonotype: It may be a read error: a sequence one base away is much more abundant. This sequence joins TRBV20-1 and TRBJ2-5; no firm D call. The length of the CDR3 is 14 residues. The germline V gene has CDR1 DFQATT and CDR2 SNEGSKA (reference sequence). V lost 0 bases and J lost 1, with 9 bases in between. Here the CDR3 reads CSARDLRFQETQYF. The CDR3 DNA sequence: TGCAGTGCTAGAGATCTACGGTTCCAAGAGACCCAGTACTTC.

The chain joins TRBV28 to TRBJ2-3; weak D call: TRBD2 (6 bases). This CDR3 spans 14 amino acids. Germline V gene lookup returns CDR1 MDHEN and CDR2 SYDVKM. The V gene lost 8 bases and the J gene lost 0 bases, with 12 bases spanning the gap. CDR3 amino acids: CASHLRGSTDTQYF. The CDR3 nucleotides read TGTGCCAGCCATTTGCGGGGTAGCACAGATACGCAGTATTTT.